The clone carrying this T cell receptor (beta chain) has a handful of counts. Its cognate antigen is unknown. The trim removed 4 bases at V and 5 bases at J, leaving 5 bases unmatched. Germline assignment: CDR1 LNHDA and CDR2 SQIVND (reference sequence). The CDR3 is 14 residues long. TCRdb's copy holds only in-frame clones and misses some; the assay was immunoSEQ multiplex PCR. The sample has roughly 110,000 clones, more than 75% seen once. This entry comes from a study of radiotherapy plus CTLA-4 blockade in lung cancer. Findings of the study overall: Among blood TCR repertoires after radiotherapy plus ipilimumab, tumor-derived clones expanded.

The chain joins TRBV19 to TRBJ1-3; 7 bases agree with TRBD1. Sequenced here: peripheral blood, sampled from a patient treated with radiotherapy plus ipilimumab. This sequence originates from a human donor with non-small cell lung cancer that progressed on radiotherapy plus ipilimumab. Some clones in this sample may be carry-over from other donors' samples. The CDR3 DNA reads as TGTGCCAGTAGTACGACGGACAGGCGAAACACCATATATTTT. Translated: CASSTTDRRNTIYF.